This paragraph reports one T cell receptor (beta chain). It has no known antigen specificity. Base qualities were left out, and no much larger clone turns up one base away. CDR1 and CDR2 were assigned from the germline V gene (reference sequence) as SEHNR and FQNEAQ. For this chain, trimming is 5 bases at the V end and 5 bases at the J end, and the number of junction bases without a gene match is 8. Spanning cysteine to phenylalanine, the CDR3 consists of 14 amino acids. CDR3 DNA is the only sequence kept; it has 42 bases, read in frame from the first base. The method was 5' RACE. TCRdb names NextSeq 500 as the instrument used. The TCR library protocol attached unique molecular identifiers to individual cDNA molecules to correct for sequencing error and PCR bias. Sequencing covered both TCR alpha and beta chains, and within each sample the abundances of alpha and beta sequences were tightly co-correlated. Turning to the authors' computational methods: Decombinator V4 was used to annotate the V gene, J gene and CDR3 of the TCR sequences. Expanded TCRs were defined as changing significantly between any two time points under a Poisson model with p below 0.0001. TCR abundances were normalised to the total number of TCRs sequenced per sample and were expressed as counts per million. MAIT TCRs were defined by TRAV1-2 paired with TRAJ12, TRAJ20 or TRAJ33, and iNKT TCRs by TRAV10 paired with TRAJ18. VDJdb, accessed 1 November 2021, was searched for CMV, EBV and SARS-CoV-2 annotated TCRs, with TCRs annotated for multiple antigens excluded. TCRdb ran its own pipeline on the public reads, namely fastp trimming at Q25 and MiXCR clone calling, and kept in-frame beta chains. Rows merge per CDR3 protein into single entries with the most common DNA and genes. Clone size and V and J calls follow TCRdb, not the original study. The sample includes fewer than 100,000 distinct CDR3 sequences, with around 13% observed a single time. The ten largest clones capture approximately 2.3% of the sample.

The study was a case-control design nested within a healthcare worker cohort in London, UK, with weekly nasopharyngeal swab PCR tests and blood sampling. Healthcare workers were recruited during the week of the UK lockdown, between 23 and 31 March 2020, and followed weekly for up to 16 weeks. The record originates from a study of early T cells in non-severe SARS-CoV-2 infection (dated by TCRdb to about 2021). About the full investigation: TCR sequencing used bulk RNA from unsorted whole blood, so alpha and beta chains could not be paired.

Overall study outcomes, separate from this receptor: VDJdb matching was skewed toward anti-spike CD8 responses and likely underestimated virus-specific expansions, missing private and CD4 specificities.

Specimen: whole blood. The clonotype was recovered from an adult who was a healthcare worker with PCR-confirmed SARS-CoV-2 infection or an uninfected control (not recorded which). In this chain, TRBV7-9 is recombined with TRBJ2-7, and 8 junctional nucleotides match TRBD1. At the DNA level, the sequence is TGTGCCAGCAGCCCGGGACAGGTTTTCGACGAGCAGTACTTC. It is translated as CASSPGQVFDEQYF.